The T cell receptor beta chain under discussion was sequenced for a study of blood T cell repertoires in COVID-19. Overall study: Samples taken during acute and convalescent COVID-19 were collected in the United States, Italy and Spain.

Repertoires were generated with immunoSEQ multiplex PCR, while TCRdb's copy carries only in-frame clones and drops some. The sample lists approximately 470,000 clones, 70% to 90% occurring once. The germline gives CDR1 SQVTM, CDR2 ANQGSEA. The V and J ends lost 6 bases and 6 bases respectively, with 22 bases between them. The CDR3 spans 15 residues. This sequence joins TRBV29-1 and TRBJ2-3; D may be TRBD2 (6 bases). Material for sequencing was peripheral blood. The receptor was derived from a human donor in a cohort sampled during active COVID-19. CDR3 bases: TGCAGCGTGGGTGCCACTAGCACAATGGGGGATACGCAGTATTTT. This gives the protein CSVGATSTMGDTQYF.